This TCR beta chain was found in a study of cytomegalovirus exposure and HLA in healthy donors (dated by TCRdb to 2017 to 2019). Broadly, across the study: An earlier analysis of 587 of the donors reported 276 Gb of sequence data and 117 million unique TCR beta sequences obtained from some 200 million T cells. Donor age, sex, ethnicity and CMV serostatus were collected together with the repertoire data. The study used immunosequencing to profile the T cell repertoires of 670 or so subjects and linked those repertoires to cytomegalovirus serostatus. Several DR-DQ haplotypes were treated as single units for association and clustering because of strong linkage in the cohort. The later analysis used no new phenotypic data to find candidate immune exposures, relying instead on TCR beta sequences and their occurrence across donors. In addition to the first cohort of hundreds of subjects, a separate validation cohort of 100 to 150 different subjects was used. Among the roughly 400 genotyped donors, around 81% belonged to the genetic ancestry cluster associated with self-reported Caucasian donors. HLA typing covered class I and class II loci at four-digit resolution. Across about 370 genotyped donors of the cohort, an average of approximately 240,000 unique TCR beta nucleotide sequences per donor were sequenced, and roughly a sixth of those sequences were non-productive. To predict cytomegalovirus infection status, the study combined high-throughput TCR immunosequencing, statistical association of individual TCRs with disease status, and machine learning. A later analysis re-examined previously published TCR beta repertoires from hundreds of donors and added high-resolution HLA genotyping to investigate patterns of TCR occurrence. All discovery cohort repertoires had been generated on a single sequencing platform. The number of donors typed differed by locus, with about 629-630 for A, B, C, DRB1 and DQB1, more than 500 for DQA1, about 610 for DPA1, and under 490 for DPB1. In an earlier analysis of about 590 of the donors, high-throughput TCR beta sequencing was used to judge whether each TCR beta V gene segment behaved as functional or pseudogenic. The aim of the study was to test whether cataloging public T cell receptors could identify signatures of past pathogen exposure. In a later genetic analysis, genome-wide SNP genotypes for 398 of the 666 donors were used, and that subset was treated as a discovery cohort. Approximately 300 gigabases of sequencing data and approximately 91 million unique TCR sequences made up an early release that covered under 750 HLA-typed donors. Overall results and qualifications from the work: CMV serostatus was the only immune exposure information available for the cohort. In a later analysis, TCR association rates were found to vary across HLA loci, with the most associated TCRs seen for DRB1 alleles and the fewest for HLA-C alleles. The sequencing pipeline was judged likely to have produced a cluster of highly shared sequence variants as a technical artifact. A later analysis associated about 17,000 TCR beta sequences with specific HLA alleles at a false discovery rate of 0.05. The earlier analysis of approximately 590 of the donors excluded roughly 17 rarely observed V segments, including chromosome 9 orphons, because counts were too low. In an earlier analysis of a few hundred of the donors, most TCR beta V segments were observed in productive rearrangements about 87% or about 30% of the time, broadly matching IMGT annotations. A further reported finding was that TCR beta sequences accurately predicted the HLA-A and HLA-B alleles for most subjects in the first cohort. A later analysis found that most CMV-associated TCR beta chains appeared HLA-restricted, with HLA associations seemingly driven largely by CMV exposure. Only TCR beta chains were sequenced in this cohort, and the absence of alpha or paired-chain data limited detectable features. The authors suggested that the approach could potentially be extended to other disease states and immunological phenotypes. In a later genetic analysis, fewer N-insertions in productive TCRs were reported among donors in an Asian-associated ancestry cluster than the approximately 710-donor mean. A later analysis reported that several top co-occurrence clusters appeared linked to parvovirus B19, influenza, CMV and Epstein-Barr virus. Correlated functional status among segregating V segments might reflect linkage disequilibrium, but an unknown experimental factor could not be ruled out. Because some donors lacked HLA typing at each locus, the association tests relied only on the typed subset. In vitro tests confirmed that a few of the cytomegalovirus-associated TCR beta chains recognize cytomegalovirus antigens. Most TCR sequences were observed very rarely across donors, whereas some public TCRs were present in many individuals. When HLA alleles, especially DR and DQ, strongly co-occurred, TCR associations were difficult to assign to individual alleles. Cytomegalovirus status was reported to be diagnosed by the classifier with high specificity and sensitivity in both the original and validation cohorts. Sequencing depth was assumed to be roughly uniform across donors in the presence/absence analyses, though that assumption may not hold. Compared with equally common non-associated chains, HLA-associated TCR beta chains in a later analysis were more clonally expanded and had lower generation probabilities. In a later genetic analysis, a missense DCLRE1C variant was associated with V-gene and J-gene trimming of TCR beta chains, and the association was replicated in an independent cohort. The study listed around 160 TCR beta chains as associated with cytomegalovirus.

About this clone: The specificity of this receptor is unknown. Base-call qualities are not available, and no considerably larger clone is one nucleotide away.

Library preparation employed the immunoSEQ multiplex PCR assay. The multiplex PCR relied on a mix of 60 forward primers for TCR Vbeta segments and 13 reverse primers for TCR Jbeta segments. A multiplex PCR assay on genomic DNA amplified the CDR3 region of rearranged TCR beta genes. On the Illumina HiSeq System, the amplified TCR beta libraries were sequenced as 87-base-pair reads. The original pipeline was this. Across the 700 or so repertoires, a later analysis counted some 80 million unique TCR beta chains, around 11 million of which were shared by at least two donors. Raw reads were error-corrected and collapsed into unique sequences by a nearest-neighbor algorithm in which closely related sequences were merged to remove PCR and sequencing errors. V, D and J gene segments were assigned by aligning CDR3 sequences to IMGT reference sequences. For a sequence to be retained, at least a six-nucleotide match to both a V gene segment and a J gene segment was required. A rearrangement was called productive if the CDR3 had no stop codons and remained in frame with V and J, and every other rearrangement was called non-productive. CDR3 was defined according to IMGT convention as the region running from the second conserved V-encoded cysteine to the conserved J-encoded phenylalanine. Sequences without an unambiguous match to a single V gene segment were excluded from the earlier analysis of a few hundred of the donors. In an earlier analysis of approximately 590 of the donors, a V segment was called functional when productive rearrangements were above 56.7%, and segregating when the standard deviation between donors exceeded 5%. To diagnose cytomegalovirus status from the catalog of TCR beta chain sequences, a statistical classification framework was built. A later analysis assigned V and J genes by comparing TCR nucleotide sequences with IMGT/GENE-DB human TR gene sequences. A later analysis assigned CDR3 sequences and most-parsimonious VDJ recombination scenarios with the TCRdist pipeline. In a later analysis, each TCR beta chain was defined by its CDR3 amino acid sequence together with its V-gene family, and reads without a unique V-gene family were excluded. A later analysis removed 600 or so highly shared, low-generation-probability nucleotide sequences to deal with suspected cross-contamination and a sequencing artifact. In a later analysis, a clonal expansion index was calculated for each public chain from normalized within-repertoire ranks of inferred template counts. In a later analysis, generation probabilities were computed with a VDJ recombination model fitted to out-of-frame rearrangements, and the resulting probabilities were checked against IGoR. In a later analysis, hypergeometric tests were used to score TCR-TCR, TCR-HLA and TCR-CMV co-occurrence, with a repertoire-size bias correction applied to TCR pairs. To estimate false discovery rates, a later analysis permuted the HLA or CMV assignments 20 times. In a later analysis, co-occurring TCRs were grouped using DBSCAN, with TCRdist sequence similarity added in when clustering inside HLA-allele-positive subsets. For co-occurrence clustering, repertoires with fewer than 30,000 or more than 120,000 public chains were excluded, along with roughly five repertoires with anomalous nucleotide sharing. TCRdb re-hosts the immuneACCESS table, in-frame sequences only. Its copies lack some clones; in the studies checked, an unresolved V gene accounts for under half of them, and the cause for the rest is not known. That table furnishes V, J and clone size, whereas the DNA furnished D and trimming. For this sample there are under 250,000 clones; around 81% appear just once. The ten largest clones represent less than 2% of the sample.

The cohort was made up of about 610 healthy bone marrow donors. At the time of sampling, all cohort members were nominally healthy, though unrecorded immune exposures were likely present. The donor was CMV seronegative and belonged to the group of around 400 seronegative cohort members. Each donor provided a peripheral blood sample, and peripheral blood mononuclear cells were used for TCR beta sequencing. Genomic DNA extraction from the blood cell samples was performed with the Qiagen DNeasy Blood Extraction Kit. The sequencing sample was made of PBMCs. This receptor was obtained from a man in his thirties or forties in good health and CMV-seronegative.

DNA sequence: TGTGCCAGCAGCGCTGGGGGGTTTAATGAAAAACTGTTTTTT. This yields the protein CASSAGGFNEKLFF. Here the chain combines TRBV7-9 and TRBJ1-4; perhaps TRBD1 is the D gene, with 5 bases matching. Measured from the cysteine to the phenylalanine, the CDR3 is 14 residues long. Only the CDR3 region is kept as DNA, spanning 42 bases read in frame from base 1. V is pared back by 5 bases and J by 4 bases, with 11 bases lying between the germline termini. The germline V gene (reference sequence) provides CDR1 SEHNR and CDR2 FQNEAQ.